Listed here is a single T cell receptor (beta chain). The antigen remains unidentified. This sample is part of a study of T cells in Graves' hyperthyroidism and ophthalmopathy. General study results and limits: Classification by a 13 V-J model distinguished ophthalmopathy from stable hyperthyroidism.

This CDR3 contains 17 residues. Trimming stripped 3 bases from V and 0 bases from J, with 18 bases between. Germline V CDR1 and CDR2: LGHDT, YNNKEL (reference sequence). Amplified regions were TCR beta CDR3 sequences from RNA transcripts. The HTBI primer set served for first-round RT-PCR of the TCR CDR3. TCRdb re-derived calls from the multiplex PCR reads in MiXCR, one entry per CDR3 protein. The sample lists a few hundred thousand distinct CDR3 sequences, 15% seen once, with around a third in the top ten. The specimen sequenced was blood. The sequence was obtained from a woman aged 25 to 45 with Graves' hyperthyroidism. This chain joins TRBV3-1 and TRBJ2-7; possible D gene TRBD2, 6 bases. For the CDR3, the DNA is TGTGCCAGCAGCCACGGTTGGTTGCGGGACCACTCCTACGAGCAGTACTTC. Protein sequence: CASSHGWLRDHSYEQYF.